The 27 T cell receptor beta chains below come from one sample, sequenced in a study of shared clonotypes between healthy human individuals. CD45RO negativity and positive selection for CCR7 defined naive CD8 cells, a population that excluded terminally differentiated effector memory CD45RA+ cells. The data were produced by immunoSEQ multiplex PCR, yet TCRdb's version contains in-frame clones alone and is incomplete. This sample has 800,000 to 950,000 clones, with 90% to 97% found just once. The source material was naive CD8+ T cells sorted from blood. The receptor source for this set is a man under 40 in good health.

The chain couples TRBV15 to TRBJ2-2; D gene ambiguous. The V end lost 0 bases, the J end lost 1 base, and 0 bases lay between the germline ends. This CDR3 contains 13 residues. Germline V gene data show CDR1 as LNHNV and CDR2 as YYDKDF (reference sequence). The CDR3 DNA reads TGTGCCACCAGCAGAGAGAACACCGGGGAGCTGTTTTTT. Translating it yields CATSRENTGELFF.

The chain recombines TRBV6-1 with TRBJ1-1; tentatively, D is TRBD1 (6 bases). The V gene lost 4 bases and the J gene lost 7 bases, with 16 bases spanning the gap. The CDR3 is 14 amino acids. CDR1 is MNHNS and CDR2 is SASEGT in the germline V gene. The CDR3 nucleotides are TGTGCCAGCAGTGTCTACAGGGAAGATGATGAAGCTTTCTTT. This translates into CASSVYREDDEAFF.

V and J are TRBV11-2 and TRBJ1-4, with D unresolved. The V and J ends lost 0 bases and 6 bases respectively, with 8 bases between them. Per the germline V gene, CDR1 is SGHAT and CDR2 is FQNNGV. This CDR3 comprises 14 residues. The CDR3 DNA is TGTGCCAGCAGCTTAGACGTCATTTATGAAAAACTGTTTTTT. Its translation is CASSLDVIYEKLFF.

This clone was observed once. The chain combines TRBV18 with TRBJ1-2, with D maybe TRBD1 (6 bases). This CDR3 comprises 14 residues. From germline, CDR1 is KGHSH and CDR2 LQKENI. Trimming stripped 3 bases from V and 6 bases from J, with 14 bases between. As DNA, the CDR3 is TGTGCCAGCTCACCTCCAGGGGTGGTCCATGGCTACACCTTC. Translating gives CASSPPGVVHGYTF.

The rearrangement joins TRBV7-9 to TRBJ2-1; D is uncertain. V dropped 5 bases and J dropped 7 bases, with 15 bases sitting between them. Germline assignment: CDR1 SEHNR and CDR2 FQNEAQ (reference sequence). The CDR3 totals 14 residues. As DNA, the CDR3 is TGTGCCAGCAGCCAATGGACCACTACGAATGAGCAGTTCTTC. It codes for CASSQWTTTNEQFF.

The V and J genes are TRBV19 and TRBJ2-3, with D unclear. The CDR3 extends over 15 amino acids. The V gene lost 4 bases and the J gene lost 6 bases, with 17 bases spanning the gap. Germline V gene sequence: CDR1 LNHDA, CDR2 SQIVND (reference sequence). CDR3 bases: TGTGCCAGTAGTACCGTGTTTCGGGCCGGGGATACGCAGTATTTT. Translated, it gives CASSTVFRAGDTQYF.

This rearrangement joins TRBV28 to TRBJ2-7; 15 bases match TRBD2. CDR3 size: 17 residues. Trimming at V came to 5 bases and at J to 0 bases, leaving 5 bases not matched to a gene. Germline CDR1 and CDR2: MDHEN and SYDVKM. This chain's CDR3 is CASSPGTSGRPSYEQYF. In DNA form, the CDR3 reads TGTGCCAGCAGTCCCGGGACTAGCGGGAGGCCCTCCTACGAGCAGTACTTC. Combining the CDR3 with reference TRBV28 and TRBJ2-7 gives the whole variable domain DVKVTQSSRYLVKRTGEKVFLECVQDMDHENMFWYRQDPGLGLRLIYFSYDVKMKEKGDIPEGYSVSREKKERFSLILESASTNQTSMYLCASSPGTSGRPSYEQYFGPGTRLTVT.

Note on this clone: This sample includes further DNA sequences coding for the same CDR3. This chain uses TRBV30 with TRBJ2-7; 8 positions agree with TRBD1. This CDR3 region has 14 residues. The trim removed 2 bases at V and 2 bases at J, leaving 5 bases unmatched. Germline-derived CDR1 and CDR2 are GTSNPN and SVGIG (reference sequence). The DNA for the CDR3 is TGTGCCTGGAGTCCCGGGACAGGCCCCTACGAGCAGTACTTC. It encodes CAWSPGTGPYEQYF.

On this clone itself: Other DNA sequences in this specimen translate into the identical CDR3. The chain recombines TRBV5-1 with TRBJ2-1; D call uncertain. CDR1 SGHRS and CDR2 YFSETQ come from the germline V gene. Trimming pared 2 bases from V and 4 bases from J, leaving 7 bases between. CDR3 length equals 13 residues. DNA for the CDR3: TGCGCCAGCAGCTTAGATACTTACAATGAGCAGTTCTTC. Its translation is CASSLDTYNEQFF. Supplemented by reference TRBV5-1 and TRBJ2-1, the full variable domain reads KAGVTQTPRYLIKTRGQQVTLSCSPISGHRSVSWYQQTPGQGLQFLFEYFSETQRNKGNFPGRFSGRQFSNSRSEMNVSTLELGDSALYLCASSLDTYNEQFFGPGTRLTVL.

This clone has a single count. The J gene is TRBJ2-3, the V gene TRBV2, with D possibly being TRBD2 (6 bases). The CDR3 consists of 12 residues. The V gene lost 11 bases and the J gene lost 7 bases, with 16 bases spanning the gap. CDR1 and CDR2 from the germline V gene are SNHLY and FYNNEI. CDR3 nucleotide sequence: TGTGCCGCGTCCATCAGCGGGCATACGCAGTATTTT. This encodes CAASISGHTQYF.

The chain carries TRBV5-4 and TRBJ2-1; 7 nucleotides agree with TRBD2. Germline V gives CDR1 SGHNT, CDR2 YYREEE (reference sequence). V trimming: 4 bases; J trimming: 5 bases; junction bases outside the gene matches: 18. The length of the CDR3 is 18 residues. CDR3 nucleotides: TGTGCCAGCAGCCCCCCCTTTTGGGTTAGCGGGCAAGACAATGAGCAGTTCTTC. It is translated as CASSPPFWVSGQDNEQFF.

V usage is TRBV14 and J usage is TRBJ2-2, with 9 bases aligning to TRBD2. The CDR3 has 16 residues. V was pared by 1 base and J by 1 base, with 1 base of the junction left unmatched. Germline CDR1 is SGHDN and CDR2 is FVKESK. CDR3 residues: CASSQVAGVNTGELFF. The CDR3 DNA reads TGTGCCAGCAGCCAAGTAGCGGGAGTGAACACCGGGGAGCTGTTTTTT.

The J gene is TRBJ2-7, the V gene TRBV27; D is uncertain. V dropped 5 bases and J dropped 7 bases, with 12 bases sitting between them. This CDR3 spans 12 amino acids. Germline CDR1 reads MNHEY; CDR2 reads SMNVEV (reference sequence). The CDR3 reads CASSPPGLEQYF. In nucleotides, the CDR3 is TGTGCCAGCAGTCCCCCTGGGTTGGAGCAGTACTTC.

To note about this clone: Other DNA sequences from this sample encode an identical CDR3 as well. The gene calls are TRBV27 and TRBJ2-2, with D possibly matching TRBD2 (7 bases). The CDR3 runs to 13 residues. Germline V lookup: CDR1 MNHEY, CDR2 SMNVEV (reference sequence). V lost 5 bases to trimming and J lost 4 bases, with 8 bases between them. The CDR3 reads CASSRGGTGELFF. CDR3 sequence (DNA): TGTGCCAGCAGTAGGGGGGGCACCGGGGAGCTGTTTTTT.

Concerning this clone: In the same sample, other DNA sequences code for this CDR3. The gene calls are TRBV5-4 and TRBJ2-7; D is uncertain. V gave up 3 bases and J gave up 0 bases, with 4 bases separating them. Germline V gives CDR1 SGHNT, CDR2 YYREEE (reference sequence). The CDR3 covers 12 residues. Here the CDR3 reads CASSSSSYEQYF. In nucleotides, the CDR3 is TGTGCCAGCAGCTCCAGCTCCTACGAGCAGTACTTC.

This clone was observed a single time. V is TRBV28 and J is TRBJ1-3; D remains unclear. This CDR3 contains 16 residues. The V end lost 6 bases, the J end lost 0 bases, and 15 bases lay between the germline ends. The germline gives CDR1 MDHEN, CDR2 SYDVKM. CDR3 sequence: CASSPDWQSSGNTIYF. The CDR3 DNA follows: TGTGCCAGCAGCCCGGACTGGCAGAGCTCTGGAAACACCATATATTTT. The complete variable domain, with remaining parts taken from reference TRBV28 and TRBJ1-3, reads DVKVTQSSRYLVKRTGEKVFLECVQDMDHENMFWYRQDPGLGLRLIYFSYDVKMKEKGDIPEGYSVSREKKERFSLILESASTNQTSMYLCASSPDWQSSGNTIYFGEGSWLTVV.

The rearrangement joins TRBV15 to TRBJ2-2; tentative D call: TRBD2 (6 bases). The germline CDR1 and CDR2 sequences are LNHNV and YYDKDF (reference sequence). CDR3 length: 15 amino acids. V was trimmed by 3 bases and J by 10 bases, leaving 18 bases between them. The CDR3 spells CATSRVGGLNSELFF. The CDR3 nucleotides are TGTGCCACCAGCAGGGTGGGGGGTTTGAATTCGGAGCTGTTTTTT. The variable domain in full, completed from reference TRBV15 and TRBJ2-2, reads DAMVIQNPRYQVTQFGKPVTLSCSQTLNHNVMYWYQQKSSQAPKLLFHYYDKDFNNEADTPDNFQSRRPNTSFCFLDIRSPGLGDTAMYLCATSRVGGLNSELFFGEGSRLTVL.

V and J are TRBV28 and TRBJ1-5; D unclear. The CDR3 has 14 amino acids. Germline loops: CDR1 MDHEN, CDR2 SYDVKM. The CDR3 region is CAVVSSDSNQPQHF. Written as DNA, the CDR3 is TGTGCAGTAGTATCCTCAGATAGCAATCAGCCCCAGCATTTT. Using reference TRBV28 and TRBJ1-5 for the parts outside the CDR3, the full variable domain is DVKVTQSSRYLVKRTGEKVFLECVQDMDHENMFWYRQDPGLGLRLIYFSYDVKMKEKGDIPEGYSVSREKKERFSLILESASTNQTSMYLCAVVSSDSNQPQHFGDGTRLSIL.

The chain couples TRBV29-1 to TRBJ2-1, with 7 positions matching TRBD2. Per the germline V gene, CDR1 is SQVTM and CDR2 is ANQGSEA. CDR3 size: 17 residues. V dropped 3 bases and J dropped 5; count of bases not matched to a gene: 16. The CDR3 nucleotides are TGCAGCGTTGATGATCTGCCGGACCCGGGAGGTCACAATGAGCAGTTCTTC. This gives the protein CSVDDLPDPGGHNEQFF.

This chain joins TRBV7-9 and TRBJ2-7; no firm D call. Germline values: CDR1 SEHNR, CDR2 FQNEAQ (reference sequence). The CDR3 spans 15 residues. V lost 1 base to trimming and J lost 5 bases, with 15 bases between them. CDR3 in amino acids: CASSLEEEVDHEQYF. The CDR3 DNA sequence: TGTGCCAGCAGCTTAGAAGAGGAAGTTGACCACGAGCAGTACTTC.

The chain carries TRBV7-5 and TRBJ1-1. TRBV7-5 is tagged as a pseudogene. The CDR3 is made up of 9 amino acids. CDR3 DNA sequence: TGTGTCAGAAGCCCGTGGGCTTTCTTT. Protein sequence: CVRSPWAFF.

The chain combines TRBV5-8 with TRBJ2-7; TRBD2 aligns across 8 bases. Germline CDR1 and CDR2: SGHTS and YDEGEE. The CDR3 spans 16 residues. V was pared by 0 bases and J by 2 bases, with 7 bases of the junction left unmatched. CDR3 amino acids: CASSLVEAGETYEQYF. The CDR3 DNA reads TGTGCCAGCAGCTTGGTGGAAGCGGGAGAAACCTACGAGCAGTACTTC. Full variable domain (missing parts from reference TRBV5-8 and TRBJ2-7): EAGVTQSPTHLIKTRGQQATLRCSPISGHTSVYWYQQALGLGLQFLLWYDEGEERNRGNFPPRFSGRQFPNYSSELNVNALELEDSALYLCASSLVEAGETYEQYFGPGTRLTVT.

The rearrangement uses TRBV7-2 and TRBJ2-5; TRBD2 agrees at 15 bases. Germline CDR1 and CDR2: SGHTA and FQGNSA. The V segment lost 1 base and the J segment 2 bases; nucleotides outside the gene matches: 5. This CDR3 is 18 amino acids long. The CDR3 loop reads CASSLGTSGRAGQETQYF. As DNA, the CDR3 is TGTGCCAGCAGCTTAGGGACTAGCGGGAGGGCCGGGCAAGAGACCCAGTACTTC.

The chain combines TRBV27 with TRBJ2-7, with 11 positions matching TRBD2. The CDR3 spans 16 residues. Germline CDR1 and CDR2: MNHEY and SMNVEV (reference sequence). V gave up 5 bases and J gave up 4 bases; unmatched junction bases: 10. The CDR3 sequence is CASSANPGLAVYEQYF. The CDR3 nucleotides are TGTGCCAGCAGTGCGAACCCGGGACTAGCGGTTTACGAGCAGTACTTC.

The rearrangement joins TRBV2 to TRBJ1-5, with D hard to call. V dropped 6 bases and J dropped 0 bases, with 12 bases sitting between them. The germline V gene has CDR1 SNHLY and CDR2 FYNNEI. CDR3 length: 15 amino acids. CDR3 loop: CASSINRYSNQPQHF. The DNA of the CDR3 is TGTGCCAGCAGCATCAATCGGTATAGCAATCAGCCCCAGCATTTT.

CDR3 sequence: CSDRQGAMYEQYF. The CDR3 bases are TGCAGCGACCGACAGGGGGCGATGTACGAGCAGTACTTC. The chain is built from TRBV29-1 and TRBJ2-7; TRBD1 matches 10 bases. Germline V gives CDR1 SQVTM, CDR2 ANQGSEA. This CDR3 has 13 amino acids. V dropped 7 bases and J dropped 4; count of bases not matched to a gene: 7.

The rearrangement links TRBV11-2 to TRBJ1-2; TRBD1 matches 10 bases. The germline CDR1 and CDR2 sequences are SGHAT and FQNNGV. Trimming removed 5 bases from V and 5 bases from J; junction bases left unmatched: 5. The CDR3 has 14 residues. CDR3 nucleotides: TGTGCCAGCAGCCCCCGGACAGGGGGGTATGGCTACACCTTC. Amino acid sequence: CASSPRTGGYGYTF.